The present TCR beta chain was sequenced within a study of monozygotic twins with inflammatory bowel disease. Whole-study results and caveats: Varying immunosuppressive regimens may have increased patient repertoire variability. Ultimately, a single strong signal or clonotype associated with IBD was not supported.

Regarding this clonotype: Its antigen is unknown.

With the 5' RACE reads reprocessed, TCRdb shows one record per CDR3 protein and no DNA. There are 310,000 or so distinct CDR3 sequences in the sample, with around 2% held by the top ten. CDR3 length: 13 residues. Germline-derived CDR1 and CDR2 are MNHEY and SMNVEV (reference sequence). This TCR came from a human donor with ulcerative colitis or Crohn's disease, or a healthy co-twin of an affected twin (not recorded which). The chain uses TRBV27 and TRBJ1-1. Specimen: blood. The CDR3 loop reads CASSLSENTEAFF.